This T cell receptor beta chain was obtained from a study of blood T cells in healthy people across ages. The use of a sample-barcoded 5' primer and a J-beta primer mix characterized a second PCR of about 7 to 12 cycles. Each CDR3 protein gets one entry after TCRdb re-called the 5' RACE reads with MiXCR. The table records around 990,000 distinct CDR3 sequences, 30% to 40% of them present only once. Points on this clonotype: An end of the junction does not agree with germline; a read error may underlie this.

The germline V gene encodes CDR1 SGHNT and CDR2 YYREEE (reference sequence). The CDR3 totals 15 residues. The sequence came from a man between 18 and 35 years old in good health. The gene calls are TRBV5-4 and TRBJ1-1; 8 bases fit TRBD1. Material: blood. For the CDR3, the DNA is TGTGCCAGCAGCACGCAGGACAGGGCGAACGCTGAAGCTTTCTTT. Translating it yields CASSTQDRANAEAFF.